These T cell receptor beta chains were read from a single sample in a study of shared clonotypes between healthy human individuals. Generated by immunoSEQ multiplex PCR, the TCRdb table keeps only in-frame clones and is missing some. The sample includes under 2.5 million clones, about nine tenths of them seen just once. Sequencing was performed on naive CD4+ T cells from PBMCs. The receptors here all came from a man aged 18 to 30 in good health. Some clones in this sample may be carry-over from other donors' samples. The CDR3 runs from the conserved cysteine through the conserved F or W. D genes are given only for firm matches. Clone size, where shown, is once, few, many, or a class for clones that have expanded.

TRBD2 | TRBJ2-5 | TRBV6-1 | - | CASRTSGRASETQYF | TGTGCCAGCAGGACTAGCGGGAGGGCCTCCGAGACCCAGTACTTC
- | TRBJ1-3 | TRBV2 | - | CASQTDRSTGNTIYF | TGTGCCAGCCAAACGGACAGAAGCACTGGAAACACCATATATTTT
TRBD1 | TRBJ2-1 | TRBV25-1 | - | CASSRRGQGSYNEQFF | TGTGCCAGCAGCCGCCGAGGACAGGGGTCCTACAATGAGCAGTTCTTC
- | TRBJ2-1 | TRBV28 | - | CASRRGVNEQFF | TGTGCCAGTCGTAGGGGGGTCAATGAGCAGTTCTTC
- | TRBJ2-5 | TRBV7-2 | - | CASSFGDLGTQYF | TGTGCCAGCAGCTTCGGAGACCTGGGGACCCAGTACTTC
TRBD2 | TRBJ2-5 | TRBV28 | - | CAITTASGNRGETQYF | TGTGCCATTACTACCGCAAGCGGGAACCGTGGGGAGACCCAGTACTTC
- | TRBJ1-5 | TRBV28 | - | CASSLNVGGKNQPQHF | TGTGCCAGCAGTTTAAATGTAGGGGGGAAGAATCAGCCCCAGCATTTT
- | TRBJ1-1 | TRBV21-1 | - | CAPSGRGTELNTEAFF | TGTGCCCCCTCGGGGAGGGGGACGGAGCTGAACACTGAAGCTTTCTTT
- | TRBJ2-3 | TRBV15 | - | CATSRDSRRNQYF | TGTGCCACCAGCAGAGATTCCAGGAGGAACCAGTATTTT
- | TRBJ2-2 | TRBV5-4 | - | CASSLDHRASGELFF | TGTGCCAGCAGCTTGGATCACAGGGCGTCCGGGGAGCTGTTTTTT
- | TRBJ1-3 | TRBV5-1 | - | CASSLTGNSNSGNTIYF | TGCGCCAGCAGCCTAACGGGCAACTCCAACTCTGGAAACACCATATATTTT
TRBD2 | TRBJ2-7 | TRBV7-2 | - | CASSFYSGGTYEQYF | TGTGCCAGCAGCTTCTATAGCGGGGGTACCTACGAGCAGTACTTC
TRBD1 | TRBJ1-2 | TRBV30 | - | CAWTVGGDGGYTF | TGTGCCTGGACAGTAGGGGGCGACGGGGGCTACACCTTC
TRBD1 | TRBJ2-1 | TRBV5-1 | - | CASSLGQGFYNEQFF | TGCGCCAGCAGCCTGGGACAGGGATTCTACAATGAGCAGTTCTTC
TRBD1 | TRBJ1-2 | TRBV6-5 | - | CASSWTGGGYGYTF | TGTGCCAGCAGTTGGACAGGGGGCGGCTATGGCTACACCTTC
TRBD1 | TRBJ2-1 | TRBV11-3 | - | CASSQTGGEQFF | TGTGCCAGCAGCCAGACAGGGGGTGAGCAGTTCTTC
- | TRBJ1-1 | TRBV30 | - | CAWNSLRNTEAFF | TGTGCCTGGAACTCTTTAAGGAACACTGAAGCTTTCTTT
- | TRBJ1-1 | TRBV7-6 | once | CASSLGWGRANTEAFF | TGTGCCAGCAGCTTAGGGTGGGGCAGGGCGAACACTGAAGCTTTCTTT